These 27 T cell receptor beta chains originate from one sample sequenced in a study of cytomegalovirus exposure and HLA in healthy donors. The PCR made use of 60 Vbeta and 13 Jbeta primers. Libraries were prepared by immunoSEQ multiplex PCR; TCRdb keeps only in-frame clonotypes and omits some of them. The sample lists approximately 150,000 clones; more than 60% were seen once. Material for sequencing was PBMCs. The receptors here all came from a woman aged 40 to 55 in good health and CMV-seropositive.

This clone has a handful of counts. The genes are TRBV5-1 and TRBJ2-1; TRBD2 matches 8 bases. Per the germline V gene, CDR1 is SGHRS and CDR2 is YFSETQ. V was clipped by 3 bases and J by 10 bases; unmatched bases: 6. This CDR3 has 13 amino acids. DNA of the CDR3: TGCGCCAGCAGCTACACCCGGACTAGCGAGCAGTTCTTC. It yields the protein CASSYTRTSEQFF.

Only one count was recorded for this clone. The rearrangement uses TRBV28 and TRBJ1-4; D not resolved. Germline lookup yields CDR1 MDHEN and CDR2 SYDVKM. The CDR3 length is 14 residues. V lost 6 bases and J 0 bases, leaving 8 bases between the germline ends. CDR3 sequence (DNA): TGTGCCAGCAGCCACGGGGCAACTAATGAAAAACTGTTTTTT. Translation: CASSHGATNEKLFF.

V gene TRBV19 combines with J gene TRBJ1-6, with D possibly matching TRBD1 (5 bases). Trimming removed 6 bases from V and 7 bases from J, with 13 bases in between. This CDR3 has 14 residues. Germline V gene data show CDR1 as LNHDA and CDR2 as SQIVND (reference sequence). The CDR3 sequence is CASRQGTNNSPLHF. CDR3 coding DNA: TGTGCCAGTAGGCAGGGAACGAACAATTCACCCCTCCACTTT.

This chain links TRBV19 with TRBJ2-1; TRBD2 matches at 7 bases. Unmatched junction bases numbered 16, after V lost 6 bases and J lost 5 bases. The CDR3 runs 17 residues. CDR1 is LNHDA and CDR2 is SQIVND in the germline V gene (reference sequence). The CDR3: CASSQFPLGLNHNEQFF. The CDR3 bases are TGTGCCAGTAGCCAATTTCCTTTGGGACTAAACCACAATGAGCAGTTCTTC.

The V call is TRBV2, the J call TRBJ2-5, with 10 bases matching TRBD2. Germline loops: CDR1 SNHLY, CDR2 FYNNEI. The CDR3 contains 14 residues. V trimming: 2 bases; J trimming: 12 bases; junction bases outside the gene matches: 9. The CDR3 bases are TGTGCCAGCAGTGAAACTAGCGGGGTAGAGTGGGAGTACTTC. Translating it yields CASSETSGVEWEYF.

A note on this clone: One end of the junction is discordant with germline, which a read error may explain. The chain employs TRBV7-9 and TRBJ2-7; possibly TRBD1 for D (6 bases). This CDR3 contains 14 residues. Germline V gene lookup returns CDR1 SEHNR and CDR2 FQNEAQ (reference sequence). CDR3 bases: TGTTCCAGCAGCAGGGGCGCAGGAACCTACGAGCAGTACTTC. Translated, it gives CSSSRGAGTYEQYF.

V and J are TRBV4-3 and TRBJ1-2; 10 nucleotides agree with TRBD1. CDR3 length: 14 amino acids. V shed 3 bases and J 8 bases; nucleotides not matched to a gene: 6. Germline loops: CDR1 LGHNA, CDR2 YSLEER. This CDR3 reads CASSQTGGFSGYTF. The DNA of the CDR3 is TGCGCCAGCAGCCAGACAGGGGGCTTTTCGGGCTACACCTTC.

The chain links TRBV29-1 to TRBJ2-1, with 9 bases matching TRBD2. There are 16 residues in the CDR3. Germline CDR1 is SQVTM and CDR2 is ANQGSEA. V lost 4 bases, J lost 3 bases, and 10 bases stayed unmatched. The CDR3 reads CSVVGSGGPSYNEQFF. The CDR3 region has the DNA TGCAGCGTTGTTGGCAGCGGGGGGCCCAGCTACAATGAGCAGTTCTTC.

The chain links TRBV6-6 to TRBJ1-1; possibly TRBD1 for D (5 bases). The V gene lost 7 bases and the J gene lost 2 bases, with 14 bases spanning the gap. This CDR3 region has 14 residues. Germline CDR1 reads MNHNY; CDR2 reads SVGAGI (reference sequence). The CDR3: CASIPTGGNTEAFF. The DNA of the CDR3 is TGTGCCAGCATCCCTACCGGGGGTAACACTGAAGCTTTCTTT.

This chain connects TRBV30 to TRBJ2-2, with TRBD1 as a possible D gene (5 bases). This CDR3 region has 14 residues. The V and J ends lost 3 bases and 6 bases respectively, with 14 bases between them. CDR1 and CDR2 (germline): GTSNPN, SVGIG (reference sequence). CDR3 DNA sequence: TGTGCCTGGAGCCGTACAAGGGGATCCGGGGAGCTGTTTTTT. It codes for CAWSRTRGSGELFF.

The chain uses TRBV7-3 and TRBJ2-3, with 10 positions matching TRBD2. The CDR3 runs 15 residues. V lost 5 bases to trimming and J lost 1 base; unmatched junction nucleotides: 3. The V gene's germline CDR1 is SGHTA and CDR2 FQGTGA. In DNA form, the CDR3 reads TGTGCCAGCAGCCTAGCGGGGGCCCGCACAGATACGCAGTATTTT. It encodes CASSLAGARTDTQYF.

This clone was seen a handful of times. The J gene is TRBJ2-7, the V gene TRBV5-1; maybe TRBD1 (5 bases). Germline assignment: CDR1 SGHRS and CDR2 YFSETQ. With 5 bases removed from V and 3 bases from J, the gap between germline ends came to 9 bases. This CDR3 spans 12 amino acids. The CDR3 DNA is TGCGCCAGCAGTCCGGACAACTACGAGCAGTACTTC. Protein: CASSPDNYEQYF.

This chain links TRBV30 with TRBJ1-1; the D gene is possibly TRBD1 (5 bases). CDR1 is GTSNPN, CDR2 SVGIG, per germline (reference sequence). The V and J ends lost 3 bases and 4 bases respectively, with 9 bases between them. CDR3 length equals 12 residues. CDR3 region: CAWRGRGTEAFF. The CDR3 coding sequence is TGTGCCTGGAGGGGAAGGGGCACTGAAGCTTTCTTT.

This clone was counted only a few times. CDR3: CAISETGSTEAFF. The DNA of the CDR3 is TGTGCCATCAGTGAAACAGGGTCCACTGAAGCTTTCTTT. The chain recombines TRBV10-3 with TRBJ1-1; possible D gene TRBD1, 6 bases. The V gene's germline CDR1 is ENHRY and CDR2 SYGVKD. This CDR3 contains 13 residues. V lost 3 bases to trimming and J lost 4 bases, with 9 bases between them.

The rearrangement links TRBV30 to TRBJ2-3; 9 positions agree with TRBD1. There are 14 residues in the CDR3. The V gene end was trimmed by 2 bases and the J gene end by 7 bases; junction bases not matched to a gene: 7. Germline values: CDR1 GTSNPN, CDR2 SVGIG (reference sequence). The CDR3 sequence is CAWSSGTGKHTQYF. Here the CDR3 DNA reads TGTGCCTGGAGTTCCGGGACAGGGAAACATACGCAGTATTTT. The whole variable domain, remainder taken from reference TRBV30 and TRBJ2-3, is SQTIHQWPATLVQPVGSPLSLECTVEGTSNPNLYWYRQAAGRGLQLLFYSVGIGQISSEVPQNLSASRPQDRQFILSSKKLLLSDSGFYLCAWSSGTGKHTQYFGPGTRLTVL.

The gene calls are TRBV10-3 and TRBJ2-3, with 9 positions matching TRBD1. Germline V CDR1 and CDR2: ENHRY, SYGVKD. This CDR3 has 14 residues. The V segment lost 7 bases and the J segment 4 bases; nucleotides outside the gene matches: 6. The CDR3 reads CAITDRGDADTQYF. CDR3 nucleotide sequence: TGTGCCATCACAGACAGGGGGGACGCAGATACGCAGTATTTT.

CDR3 in DNA: TGTGCCAGTAGTCAGGCAGTTCCCACAGATACGCAGTATTTT. Translating gives CASSQAVPTDTQYF. The chain combines TRBV19 with TRBJ2-3; no reliable D call. Trimming shortened V by 5 bases and J by 2 bases, and 11 bases separated the two germline ends. This CDR3 comprises 14 residues. Germline V gene lookup returns CDR1 LNHDA and CDR2 SQIVND (reference sequence).

In the case of this clone: At the DNA level, this CDR3 is encoded by other sequences in the same sample as well. The chain uses TRBV6-1 and TRBJ1-1, with D unclear. Germline loops: CDR1 MNHNS, CDR2 SASEGT. This CDR3 contains 11 residues. V was shortened by 5 bases and J by 8 bases, with 9 bases between the two germline ends. The CDR3 sequence: CASSSPAEAFF. The CDR3, as DNA: TGTGCCAGCAGTTCCCCAGCGGAAGCTTTCTTT.

The chain recombines TRBV6-1 with TRBJ1-2; 8 nucleotides line up with TRBD1. The CDR3 totals 15 residues. CDR1 is MNHNS and CDR2 is SASEGT in the germline V gene. V trimming: 6 bases; J trimming: 5 bases; junction bases outside the gene matches: 11. Here the CDR3 reads CASSALDGQGYGYTF. The CDR3 region has the DNA TGTGCCAGCAGCGCCCTCGACGGACAGGGATATGGCTACACCTTC.

This clone was observed a few times. The V call is TRBV6-6, the J call TRBJ2-7; no clear D gene. Trimming took off 6 bases at V and 4 bases at J, with 10 bases between the two ends. Germline CDR1 is MNHNY and CDR2 is SVGAGI (reference sequence). CDR3 length equals 12 residues. CDR3 sequence (DNA): TGTGCCAGCAGGTACGGGCCATACGAGCAGTACTTC. It is translated as CASRYGPYEQYF.

This sequence joins TRBV6-5 and TRBJ1-5, with D possibly matching TRBD1 (5 bases). This CDR3 is built from 13 residues. The germline V and J ends were trimmed by 6 bases and 11 bases, with 17 bases remaining between them. Germline V gives CDR1 MNHEY, CDR2 SVGAGI. CDR3 sequence: CASSQTVRIAQHF. CDR3 nucleotide sequence: TGTGCCAGCAGCCAGACAGTAAGGATCGCCCAGCATTTT.

This clone occurred once. In DNA, the CDR3 is TGTGCCGGAGGGCGCTCTGGGGCCAACGTCCTGACTTTC. Amino acid sequence: CAGGRSGANVLTF. This chain uses TRBV7-9 with TRBJ2-6; a possible D gene is TRBD2 (6 bases). Trimming shortened V by 11 bases and J by 0 bases, and 8 bases separated the two germline ends. This CDR3 is 13 amino acids long. The V gene's germline CDR1 is SEHNR and CDR2 FQNEAQ (reference sequence). Based on the CDR3 plus reference TRBV7-9 and TRBJ2-6, the full variable domain is DTGVSQNPRHKITKRGQNVTFRCDPISEHNRLYWYRQTLGQGPEFLTYFQNEAQLEKSRLLSDRFSAERPKGSFSTLEIQRTEQGDSAMYLCAGGRSGANVLTFGAGSRLTVL.

This clone was observed a few times. The CDR3 DNA reads as TGTGCCAGCAGCTTAGTTGGCGGGGGAACAGATACGCAGTATTTT. It yields the protein CASSLVGGGTDTQYF. The V call is TRBV11-2, the J call TRBJ2-3, with 7 bases that match TRBD2. The CDR3 is 15 amino acids. J was trimmed by 3 bases and V by 1 base; bases with no gene match: 4. From germline, CDR1 is SGHAT and CDR2 FQNNGV.

This clone showed up just a few times. The rearrangement uses TRBV13 and TRBJ1-1; D unclear. From germline, CDR1 is PRHDT and CDR2 FYEKMQ (reference sequence). The germline V and J ends were trimmed by 8 bases and 1 base, with 5 bases remaining between them. The CDR3 has 11 amino acids. CDR3: CASSKNTEAFF. The CDR3 nucleotides read TGTGCCAGCTCCAAGAACACTGAAGCTTTCTTT.

In this sample, this clone turned up once. V gene TRBV6-1 combines with J gene TRBJ2-2; 7 bases fit TRBD2. The germline CDR1 and CDR2 sequences are MNHNS and SASEGT. This CDR3 has 13 amino acids. V was pared by 10 bases and J by 5 bases, with 7 bases of the junction left unmatched. The DNA for the CDR3 is TGTGCCACGGGGCGGGGAGGGACCGGGGAGCTGTTTTTT. Translation: CATGRGGTGELFF.

This clone was seen only once. V gene TRBV18 combines with J gene TRBJ2-1, with 7 bases that match TRBD2. The CDR3 loop spans 15 amino acids. CDR1 is KGHSH, CDR2 LQKENI, per germline. The J segment lost 10 bases and the V segment lost 3 bases, leaving 12 bases of the junction unmatched. The CDR3 nucleotides read TGTGCCAGCTCACCTCCTAGCGGCACGACGCGGGAGCAGTTCTTC. Translation: CASSPPSGTTREQFF.

With respect to this clone: A read error may produce the germline difference seen at one junction end. This chain joins TRBV25-1 and TRBJ2-4, with a weak D call TRBD2 (6 bases). Germline V gene sequence: CDR1 MGHDK, CDR2 SYGVNS. CDR3 size: 16 residues. The CDR3 loop reads CASSEEEEGPKNSQYF. Written as DNA, the CDR3 is TGTGCCAGCAGTGAAGAAGAGGAGGGCCCAAAAAACAGTCAGTACTTC.